This entry lists 13 T cell receptor beta chains sequenced from one sample in a study of control samples from healthy donors and cancer patients. The protocol was immunoSEQ multiplex PCR, while the TCRdb copy is restricted to in-frame clones and leaves out a portion. The data show 90,000 or so clones, around 89% seen once. Sequencing was done on a sample of blood. The source of these receptors is a woman between 65 and 79 years old in good health.

The rearrangement links TRBV30 to TRBJ1-1, with 11 bases lining up with TRBD1. In germline, CDR1 is GTSNPN, CDR2 SVGIG (reference sequence). The CDR3 has 16 residues. Trimming at V came to 2 bases and at J to 1 base, leaving 6 bases not matched to a gene. The CDR3 is CAWSSGTGGRNTEAFF. The CDR3 region has the DNA TGTGCCTGGAGTTCAGGGACAGGGGGGAGGAACACTGAAGCTTTCTTT.

This rearrangement joins TRBV7-2 to TRBJ2-7; D remains ambiguous. This CDR3 is built from 13 residues. Germline assignment: CDR1 SGHTA and CDR2 FQGNSA. The V end was cut by 2 bases, the J end by 6 bases, with 11 bases between. The CDR3 DNA reads as TGTGCCAGCAGCTTAACGGCCCTCGGCGAGCAGTACTTC. Translated: CASSLTALGEQYF.

This rearrangement joins TRBV5-1 to TRBJ1-6; TRBD1 is a possible D gene (5 bases). The germline gives CDR1 SGHRS, CDR2 YFSETQ. The CDR3 contains 14 residues. Trimming removed 3 bases from V and 10 bases from J, with 14 bases in between. The CDR3 loop reads CASSSSGSSSPLHF. CDR3 DNA: TGCGCCAGCAGCTCCTCAGGGTCTTCGTCACCCCTCCACTTT. The whole variable domain, remainder taken from reference TRBV5-1 and TRBJ1-6, is KAGVTQTPRYLIKTRGQQVTLSCSPISGHRSVSWYQQTPGQGLQFLFEYFSETQRNKGNFPGRFSGRQFSNSRSEMNVSTLELGDSALYLCASSSSGSSSPLHFGNGTRLTVT.

The chain couples TRBV19 to TRBJ1-4; perhaps TRBD1 as D (5 bases). CDR3 length: 19 residues. V was shortened by 4 bases and J by 1 base, with 22 bases between the two germline ends. CDR1 is LNHDA and CDR2 is SQIVND in the germline V gene (reference sequence). The CDR3 loop is CASSSGWKGIVGTNEKLFF. The CDR3 region has the DNA TGTGCCAGTAGTAGCGGGTGGAAGGGGATCGTTGGAACTAATGAAAAACTGTTTTTT. Together with reference TRBV19 and TRBJ1-4, the CDR3 gives the full variable domain: DGGITQSPKYLFRKEGQNVTLSCEQNLNHDAMYWYRQDPGQGLRLIYYSQIVNDFQKGDIAEGYSVSREKKESFPLTVTSAQKNPTAFYLCASSSGWKGIVGTNEKLFFGSGTQLSVL.

This chain joins TRBV3-1 (or the pseudogene TRBV3-2) and TRBJ2-1; 11 nucleotides align to TRBD1. J was trimmed by 4 bases and V by 3 bases; bases with no gene match: 5. This CDR3 spans 16 amino acids. Germline V CDR1 and CDR2: LGHDT, YNNKEL (reference sequence). This CDR3 reads CASSQRTGGPYNEQFF. CDR3 DNA: TGTGCCAGCAGCCAGCGGACAGGGGGCCCTTACAATGAGCAGTTCTTC.

J is TRBJ2-2 and V is TRBV5-4; 9 nucleotides agree with TRBD1. V shed 4 bases, J shed 7 bases, and the junction held 5 bases outside the gene matches. The germline V gene encodes CDR1 SGHNT and CDR2 YYREEE (reference sequence). This CDR3 is built from 14 residues. CDR3 coding DNA: TGTGCCAGCAGCCTAGGGACAGGGAGCGGGGAGCTGTTTTTT. Amino acids: CASSLGTGSGELFF.

The CDR3 DNA follows: TGCGCCAGCAGCTTGCGAGACAGGGGGCGGGAGACCCAGTACTTC. Its protein is CASSLRDRGRETQYF. V gene TRBV5-1 combines with J gene TRBJ2-5; 10 bases are shared with TRBD1. Per germline, CDR1 SGHRS and CDR2 YFSETQ. V lost 1 base, J lost 5 bases, and 5 bases stayed unmatched. The CDR3 length is 15 residues.

This chain connects TRBV27 to TRBJ1-2, with D unclear. The CDR3 sequence is 12 residues long. Trimming stripped 2 bases from V and 10 bases from J, with 11 bases between. The germline V gene encodes CDR1 MNHEY and CDR2 SMNVEV (reference sequence). CDR3 DNA sequence: TGTGCCAGCAGTTTAGAGGGTAGGTCCTACACCTTC. Translation: CASSLEGRSYTF.

This rearrangement joins TRBV3-1 (or the pseudogene TRBV3-2) to TRBJ1-1; D not resolved. CDR1 and CDR2 from the germline V gene are LGHDT and YNNKEL (reference sequence). The CDR3 sequence is 15 residues long. The V and J ends lost 1 base and 1 base respectively, with 10 bases between them. DNA of the CDR3: TGTGCCAGCAGCCAAGTTTGGACGGAGAACACTGAAGCTTTCTTT. It encodes CASSQVWTENTEAFF.

The V gene is TRBV6-1, the J gene TRBJ2-7; no clear D gene. V was pared by 3 bases and J by 4 bases, with 4 bases between. The CDR3 spans 11 residues. From germline, CDR1 is MNHNS and CDR2 SASEGT. In nucleotides, the CDR3 is TGTGCCAGCAGTGAGGCTTACGAGCAGTACTTC. It yields the protein CASSEAYEQYF.

The chain links TRBV9 to TRBJ1-2; D not resolved. V was cut by 4 bases and J by 6 bases, with 13 bases left in between. CDR1 and CDR2 from the germline V gene are SGDLS and YYNGEE. The CDR3 is 13 residues long. CDR3 sequence (DNA): TGTGCCAGCAGCACGACGGGAGACAATGGCTACACCTTC. It specifies CASSTTGDNGYTF.

This clone was counted once. This chain connects TRBV3-1 (or the pseudogene TRBV3-2) to TRBJ2-6; D unresolved. Germline V gene data show CDR1 as LGHDT and CDR2 as YNNKEL (reference sequence). V lost 1 base and J lost 4, with 8 bases in between. The CDR3 consists of 15 residues. This chain's CDR3 is CASSQGNSGANVLTF. CDR3 nucleotide sequence: TGTGCCAGCAGCCAAGGGAACTCGGGGGCCAACGTCCTGACTTTC.

The chain links TRBV30 to TRBJ1-2; TRBD1 is a possible D gene (5 bases). The CDR3 covers 12 residues. The germline V gene has CDR1 GTSNPN and CDR2 SVGIG (reference sequence). The V end lost 5 bases, the J end lost 6 bases, and 13 bases lay between the germline ends. This chain's CDR3 is CAWGAIGHGYTF. The CDR3 DNA sequence: TGTGCCTGGGGGGCGATTGGGCATGGCTACACCTTC.